Described below is a single T cell receptor beta chain sequence and its context. What it binds is unknown. The use of a sample-barcoded 5' primer and a J-beta primer mix characterized a second PCR of about 6 to 11 cycles. Every sample gave at least 2.5 million paired-end reads containing CDR3. TCRdb redid the calling of the 5' RACE reads with MiXCR, one entry per CDR3 protein. The top ten hold 7.9% of the sample, which has 1.5 million or so distinct CDR3 sequences, 42% seen once. This sample was included in a study of blood T cells in healthy people across ages. Study-level results: Since the PBMCs were unsorted, naive and antigen-experienced cells could not be conclusively compared. Long-lived donors exceeded aged donors in naive CD4+ cells and diversity. In older individuals, TCR beta diversity per million T cells was lower, falling roughly linearly with age.

CDR1 and CDR2 from the germline V gene are MDHEN and SYDVKM. This CDR3 contains 13 residues. V lost 8 bases and J lost 4, with 11 bases in between. The sample comprised blood. The chain joins TRBV28 to TRBJ2-2; no clear D. The receptor was isolated from a woman between 18 and 29 years old in good health. For the CDR3, the DNA is TGTGCCAGCGGGCCGACGCGCACCGGGGAGCTGTTTTTT. Translation: CASGPTRTGELFF.